Following are 14 T cell receptor beta chains from one sample sequenced in a study of blood T cell repertoires in COVID-19. The protocol was immunoSEQ multiplex PCR, while the TCRdb copy is restricted to in-frame clones and leaves out a portion. Found here are fewer than 250,000 clones, about 83% of them singletons; the top ten hold 3.5% to 4%. Sample: PBMCs or T cells enriched from blood (not recorded which). These receptors were taken from a woman in her 40s who had been exposed to COVID-19.

This chain links TRBV25-1 with TRBJ2-3; D may be TRBD1 (5 bases). This CDR3 region has 18 residues. Germline CDR1 MGHDK, CDR2 SYGVNS. V was trimmed by 0 bases and J by 2 bases, leaving 18 bases between them. CDR3 coding DNA: TGTGCCAGCAGTGAATATCCCCAGGGATCCTCCTTCACAGATACGCAGTATTTT. Its protein is CASSEYPQGSSFTDTQYF. Combining the CDR3 with reference TRBV25-1 and TRBJ2-3 gives the whole variable domain EADIYQTPRYLVIGTGKKITLECSQTMGHDKMYWYQQDPGMELHLIHYSYGVNSTEKGDLSSESTVSRIRTEHFPLTLESARPSHTSQYLCASSEYPQGSSFTDTQYFGPGTRLTVL.

This chain links TRBV2 with TRBJ1-1; TRBD1 agrees at 8 bases. The CDR3 extends over 13 amino acids. Germline V CDR1 and CDR2: SNHLY, FYNNEI. With V trimmed by 4 bases and J by 8 bases, 6 bases remained unmatched. CDR3 bases: TGTGCCAGCAGTGCATACAGGGGGGTAGAAGCTTTCTTT. It specifies CASSAYRGVEAFF.

The chain is built from TRBV30 and TRBJ1-1; D not resolved. CDR1 is GTSNPN and CDR2 is SVGIG in the germline V gene (reference sequence). Trimming left V 1 base short and J 4 bases short, with 4 bases between. This CDR3 is built from 11 residues. The CDR3 here is CAWSALTEAFF. CDR3 coding DNA: TGTGCCTGGAGTGCCCTCACTGAAGCTTTCTTT.

Here the CDR3 DNA reads TGTGCCAGCAGCTTAGAAGGCGGACTTTACGAGCAGTACTTC. Its translation: CASSLEGGLYEQYF. The genes are TRBV7-9 and TRBJ2-7; D may be TRBD2 (5 bases). This CDR3 has 14 residues. Germline loops: CDR1 SEHNR, CDR2 FQNEAQ (reference sequence). V lost 1 base and J lost 4, with 11 bases in between.

The chain links TRBV6-6 to TRBJ2-1; 7 bases match TRBD1. The trim removed 5 bases at V and 7 bases at J, leaving 8 bases unmatched. The CDR3 has 14 residues. Germline V gives CDR1 MNHNY, CDR2 SVGAGI (reference sequence). The CDR3 loop is CASSATGPPNEQFF. Written as DNA, the CDR3 is TGTGCCAGCAGTGCGACAGGGCCCCCAAATGAGCAGTTCTTC.

The chain is built from TRBV24-1 and TRBJ2-5; 7 bases are a match to TRBD2. J gave up 5 bases and V 5 bases, and 10 bases lay outside the gene matches. Germline V gives CDR1 KGHDR, CDR2 SFDVKD. CDR3 length: 15 residues. The CDR3 loop reads CATSAQAGDVETQYF. CDR3 nucleotide sequence: TGTGCCACCAGTGCCCAGGCGGGGGATGTGGAGACCCAGTACTTC.

The V and J genes are TRBV30 and TRBJ1-2, with D possibly matching TRBD1 (5 bases). V was shortened by 0 bases and J by 0 bases, with 8 bases between the two germline ends. The CDR3 contains 14 residues. The germline CDR1 and CDR2 sequences are GTSNPN and SVGIG (reference sequence). The CDR3 DNA follows: TGTGCCTGGAGTGTCGGCAGGGCTAACTATGGCTACACCTTC. It specifies CAWSVGRANYGYTF.

The V call is TRBV3-1 (or the pseudogene TRBV3-2), the J call TRBJ1-4, with D maybe TRBD1 (5 bases). Germline CDR1 and CDR2: LGHDT and YNNKEL (reference sequence). With 3 bases removed from V and 4 bases from J, the gap between germline ends came to 15 bases. The CDR3 extends over 16 amino acids. The CDR3 DNA sequence: TGTGCCAGCAGCCACCCCGGGGGGTTAGGTAATGAAAAACTGTTTTTT. Translating gives CASSHPGGLGNEKLFF.

V usage is TRBV7-9 and J usage is TRBJ1-2; D unclear. V lost 1 base, J lost 3 bases, and 6 bases lay in between. This CDR3 region has 13 residues. Germline assignment: CDR1 SEHNR and CDR2 FQNEAQ (reference sequence). The CDR3 is CASSLGTDYGYTF. CDR3 nucleotide sequence: TGTGCCAGCAGCTTAGGTACAGACTATGGCTACACCTTC.

This chain links TRBV20-1 with TRBJ1-4; unclear D gene. V was clipped by 3 bases and J by 0 bases, with 5 bases between them. Germline V gene lookup returns CDR1 DFQATT and CDR2 SNEGSKA (reference sequence). The CDR3 runs 13 residues. CDR3 protein: CSASYPTNEKLFF. DNA for the CDR3: TGCAGTGCTAGTTATCCAACTAATGAAAAACTGTTTTTT.

The chain carries TRBV30 and TRBJ1-5; maybe TRBD1 (5 bases). The CDR3 is 13 amino acids. Germline V gene sequence: CDR1 GTSNPN, CDR2 SVGIG (reference sequence). Deletions cut 7 bases from V and 3 bases from J, with 13 bases between. CDR3 region: CAFTGLINQPQHF. CDR3 bases: TGTGCCTTTACGGGACTTATCAATCAGCCCCAGCATTTT.

The CDR3 protein is CASSQGSAGSYNEQFF. CDR3 bases: TGTGCCAGCAGCCAAGGTTCCGCGGGCTCCTACAATGAGCAGTTCTTC. This sequence joins TRBV4-2 and TRBJ2-1, with D perhaps TRBD2 (5 bases). Trimming shortened V by 1 base and J by 0 bases, and 10 bases separated the two germline ends. The germline V gene encodes CDR1 LGHNA and CDR2 YNFKEQ. CDR3 length equals 16 residues.

The V and J genes are TRBV19 and TRBJ1-6; D remains unclear. V was clipped by 6 bases and J by 0 bases, with 12 bases between them. CDR3 length equals 16 residues. The germline CDR1 and CDR2 sequences are LNHDA and SQIVND (reference sequence). CDR3 sequence reads: CASRSRIHSYNSPLHF. The CDR3 nucleotides are TGTGCCAGTAGGAGCAGGATCCACTCCTATAATTCACCCCTCCACTTT.

This chain joins TRBV9 and TRBJ1-3, with D unresolved. The CDR3 spans 14 residues. Trimming stripped 3 bases from V and 8 bases from J, with 15 bases between. From germline, CDR1 is SGDLS and CDR2 YYNGEE. CDR3 protein: CASSARPPRDTIYF. The CDR3 nucleotides read TGTGCCAGCAGCGCCAGACCCCCGAGGGACACCATATATTTT.